The clone carrying this T cell receptor (beta chain) has just a few counts. This sample is drawn from a study of T cells after somatic rescue of genetic block. Data came from immunoSEQ multiplex PCR; TCRdb stores just in-frame clones and leaves some out. The repertoire has more than 9,000 clones, approximately 74% of them found once; the top ten carry 22%. The ends were cut back, 4 bases at V and 3 bases at J, with 15 bases in the middle. CDR1 and CDR2 (germline): MGHDK, SYGVNS. The CDR3 contains 16 residues. V gene TRBV25-1 combines with J gene TRBJ2-2; no firm D call. The TCR comes from a boy aged 5 to 17. Material: peripheral blood mononuclear cells (PBMCs). The CDR3 reads CASSANPGSYTGELFF. The CDR3, as DNA: TGTGCCAGCAGTGCCAACCCCGGGTCGTACACCGGGGAGCTGTTTTTT.